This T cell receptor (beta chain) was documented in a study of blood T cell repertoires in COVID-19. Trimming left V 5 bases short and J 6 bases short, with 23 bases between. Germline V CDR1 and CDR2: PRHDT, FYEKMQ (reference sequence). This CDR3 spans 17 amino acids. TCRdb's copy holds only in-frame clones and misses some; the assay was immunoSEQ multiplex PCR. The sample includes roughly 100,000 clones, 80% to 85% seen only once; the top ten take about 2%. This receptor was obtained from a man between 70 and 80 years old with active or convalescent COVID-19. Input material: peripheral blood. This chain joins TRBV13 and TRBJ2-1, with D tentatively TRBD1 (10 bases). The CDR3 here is CASSPGQGGLALNEQFF. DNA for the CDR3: TGTGCCAGCAGCCCCGGACAGGGGGGACTAGCTCTCAATGAGCAGTTCTTC. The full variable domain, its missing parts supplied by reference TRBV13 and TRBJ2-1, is AAGVIQSPRHLIKEKRETATLKCYPIPRHDTVYWYQQGPGQDPQFLISFYEKMQSDKGSIPDRFSAQQFSDYHSELNMSSLELGDSALYFCASSPGQGGLALNEQFFGPGTRLTVL.